These 20 T cell receptor beta chains were sequenced from one sample in a study of blood T cell repertoires in COVID-19 (dated by TCRdb to the early 2020s). The library was prepared using the immunoSEQ multiplex PCR assay. TCRdb re-hosts the immuneACCESS table, in-frame sequences only. Its copies lack some clones; in the studies checked, an unresolved V gene accounts for under half of them, and the cause for the rest is not known. The sample table contains 40,000 or so clones; only one count was recorded for about four fifths of them. The top ten constitute over 30% of the sample. The specimen sequenced was peripheral blood. These receptors all stem from a man in his forties or fifties with active or convalescent COVID-19.

The V gene is TRBV30, the J gene TRBJ1-2; 10 positions match TRBD1. V trimming: 5 bases; J trimming: 8 bases; junction bases outside the gene matches: 17. The CDR3 sequence is 16 residues long. Germline V gene data show CDR1 as GTSNPN and CDR2 as SVGIG (reference sequence). The CDR3 spells CAWQTGGPLRIGGYTF. In nucleotides, the CDR3 is TGTGCCTGGCAGACAGGGGGCCCCCTCCGGATAGGCGGCTACACCTTC. The entire variable domain, with the rest obtained from reference TRBV30 and TRBJ1-2, is as follows: SQTIHQWPATLVQPVGSPLSLECTVEGTSNPNLYWYRQAAGRGLQLLFYSVGIGQISSEVPQNLSASRPQDRQFILSSKKLLLSDSGFYLCAWQTGGPLRIGGYTFGSGTRLTVV.

V is TRBV20-1 and J is TRBJ1-1; tentative D call: TRBD1 (5 bases). This CDR3 has 14 residues. Germline-derived CDR1 and CDR2 are DFQATT and SNEGSKA (reference sequence). The ends were cut back, 3 bases at V and 2 bases at J, with 13 bases in the middle. CDR3 bases: TGCAGTGCTAGTACCTGGAGGGACAACACTGAAGCTTTCTTT. Its protein is CSASTWRDNTEAFF.

V usage is TRBV7-9 and J usage is TRBJ2-2; unclear D gene. CDR1 SEHNR and CDR2 FQNEAQ come from the germline V gene (reference sequence). This CDR3 has 15 amino acids. V was trimmed by 5 bases and J by 1 base, leaving 11 bases between them. CDR3 sequence (DNA): TGTGCCAGCAGCCCAATGGCAGGGAACACCGGGGAGCTGTTTTTT. It yields the protein CASSPMAGNTGELFF.

The chain combines TRBV27 with TRBJ1-5; TRBD1 aligns across 8 bases. Germline-derived CDR1 and CDR2 are MNHEY and SMNVEV (reference sequence). Unmatched junction bases numbered 1, after V lost 0 bases and J lost 9 bases. This CDR3 contains 13 residues. DNA for the CDR3: TGTGCCAGCAGTTTATCGGGACAGGCGCCCCAGCATTTT. Translation: CASSLSGQAPQHF.

This clone showed up just once. CDR3 DNA sequence: TGCGCCCCAAGGACAGGGGGGAATGGCTACACCTTC. Translated: CAPRTGGNGYTF. The chain combines TRBV23-1 with TRBJ1-2; 10 nucleotides line up with TRBD1. TRBV23-1 is marked as an open reading frame, function uncertain. CDR3 length: 12 amino acids. After removal of 11 bases from V and 6 bases from J, the junction contained 6 bases not matched to a gene.

V and J are TRBV7-6 and TRBJ2-1, with D maybe TRBD1 (6 bases). Germline loops: CDR1 SGHVS, CDR2 FNYEAQ. The CDR3 loop spans 18 amino acids. Trimming took 2 bases from V and 8 from J, leaving 25 bases between them. The CDR3 bases are TGTGCCAGCAGCTTATCGGCGCCGCTAACCGGGACATCGGATGAGCAGTTCTTC. Protein sequence: CASSLSAPLTGTSDEQFF.

The gene calls are TRBV5-4 and TRBJ1-2, with D possibly TRBD1 on 5 matching bases. The CDR3 is 15 residues long. V shed 5 bases and J shed 7 bases, with 21 bases lying between them. CDR1 SGHNT and CDR2 YYREEE come from the germline V gene (reference sequence). The DNA for the CDR3 is TGTGCCAGCAGTTTCCCCGACAGCCCCTCCGTTGGCTACACCTTC. Translating gives CASSFPDSPSVGYTF.

This clone was seen only once. The chain employs TRBV24-1 and TRBJ1-1, with no clear D. The length of the CDR3 is 13 residues. Deletions cut 7 bases from V and 4 bases from J, with 12 bases between. CDR1 and CDR2 from the germline V gene are KGHDR and SFDVKD. CDR3 bases: TGTGCCACCAGCCTCAGTTCGGGCACTGAAGCTTTCTTT. It translates to CATSLSSGTEAFF.

The V call is TRBV30, the J call TRBJ1-5; D not certain. This CDR3 has 16 amino acids. CDR1 and CDR2 from the germline V gene are GTSNPN and SVGIG (reference sequence). V dropped 0 bases and J dropped 6 bases, with 18 bases sitting between them. The CDR3 loop is CAWSVGGRSGGQPQHF. DNA of the CDR3: TGTGCCTGGAGTGTTGGTGGAAGAAGTGGCGGTCAGCCCCAGCATTTT.

The genes are TRBV19 and TRBJ2-3, with D tentatively TRBD1 (7 bases). Trimming shortened V by 1 base and J by 0 bases, and 11 bases separated the two germline ends. Germline V gives CDR1 LNHDA, CDR2 SQIVND (reference sequence). This CDR3 region has 16 residues. The CDR3 DNA follows: TGTGCCAGTAGTATAGTGCAGGGGGGTAGCACAGATACGCAGTATTTT. Protein: CASSIVQGGSTDTQYF.

The rearrangement joins TRBV28 to TRBJ2-7; the D gene is possibly TRBD2 (6 bases). V shed 3 bases and J shed 6 bases, with 12 bases lying between them. CDR1 and CDR2 (germline): MDHEN, SYDVKM. This CDR3 is 13 amino acids long. The CDR3: CASSFLAVAEQYF. The CDR3 bases are TGTGCCAGCAGTTTTTTAGCGGTAGCCGAGCAGTACTTC.

Only a few counts were recorded for this clone. The chain combines TRBV7-3 with TRBJ2-3; 7 nucleotides agree with TRBD1. The V and J ends lost 5 bases and 6 bases, in that order; junction bases with no gene match: 5. In germline, CDR1 is SGHTA, CDR2 FQGTGA. The CDR3 extends over 13 amino acids. For the CDR3, the DNA is TGTGCCAGCAGCCCCGACAGGGAGGATACGCAGTATTTT. Amino acid sequence: CASSPDREDTQYF.

The J gene is TRBJ2-5, the V gene TRBV9; no definite D call. The CDR3 has 13 residues. Germline V CDR1 and CDR2: SGDLS, YYNGEE. Trimming took 0 bases from V and 5 from J, leaving 8 bases between them. CDR3 protein: CASSVDSLETQYF. The CDR3 bases are TGTGCCAGCAGCGTAGACAGTTTGGAGACCCAGTACTTC.

The chain couples TRBV3-1 (or the pseudogene TRBV3-2) to TRBJ1-1; maybe TRBD1 (6 bases). This CDR3 comprises 17 residues. Per the germline V gene, CDR1 is LGHDT and CDR2 is YNNKEL (reference sequence). Trimming removed 2 bases from V and 5 bases from J, with 21 bases in between. CDR3 in DNA: TGTGCCAGCAGCCAAAATCCCAGTATAGGGGGTTGGACTGAAGCTTTCTTT. Protein product: CASSQNPSIGGWTEAFF.

The CDR3 bases are TGTGCCAGCAGTGACGGGGGACACGAGCAGTACTTC. Translated: CASSDGGHEQYF. This chain connects TRBV6-2 or TRBV6-3 to TRBJ2-7; D might be TRBD2 (6 bases). CDR3 length equals 12 residues. Trimming left V 5 bases short and J 5 bases short, with 10 bases between. CDR1 is MNHEY and CDR2 is SVGEGT in the germline V gene.

This chain connects TRBV7-9 to TRBJ2-1, with 7 bases matching TRBD1. V lost 7 bases to trimming and J lost 5 bases; unmatched junction nucleotides: 8. CDR3 length equals 14 residues. Germline loops: CDR1 SEHNR, CDR2 FQNEAQ (reference sequence). Here the CDR3 reads CASKPLTGHNEQFF. The CDR3 nucleotides read TGTGCCAGCAAACCACTGACAGGGCACAATGAGCAGTTCTTC.

This chain joins TRBV25-1 and TRBJ1-2, with D possibly TRBD1 on 5 matching bases. Per germline, CDR1 MGHDK and CDR2 SYGVNS. CDR3 length: 12 amino acids. The V and J ends lost 6 bases and 3 bases respectively, with 8 bases between them. The chain's CDR3 is CASRDNYYGYTF. CDR3 DNA sequence: TGTGCCAGCAGGGACAACTACTATGGCTACACCTTC.

The V call is TRBV7-2, the J call TRBJ1-5; D remains unclear. This CDR3 is built from 15 residues. V was shortened by 1 base and J by 6 bases, with 13 bases between the two germline ends. Germline V gene sequence: CDR1 SGHTA, CDR2 FQGNSA. The CDR3 coding sequence is TGTGCCAGCAGCTTAGTCGGGGAAGGGATTCAGCCCCAGCATTTT. Translated: CASSLVGEGIQPQHF.

V gene TRBV5-1 combines with J gene TRBJ2-7; 12 positions match TRBD1. Germline lookup yields CDR1 SGHRS and CDR2 YFSETQ. The V gene end was trimmed by 4 bases and the J gene end by 6 bases; junction bases not matched to a gene: 5. There are 14 residues in the CDR3. The DNA for the CDR3 is TGCGCCAGCAGCCCCGGGACAGGGGGCCTCGAGCAGTACTTC. Its translation: CASSPGTGGLEQYF.

V gene TRBV5-1 combines with J gene TRBJ1-3, with TRBD1 as a possible D gene (6 bases). This CDR3 is 13 amino acids long. The V gene lost 5 bases and the J gene lost 4 bases, with 10 bases spanning the gap. Germline V gene sequence: CDR1 SGHRS, CDR2 YFSETQ. This CDR3 reads CASRTGQGNTIYF. DNA for the CDR3: TGCGCCAGCAGAACAGGGCAGGGAAACACCATATATTTT. Combining the CDR3 with reference TRBV5-1 and TRBJ1-3 gives the whole variable domain KAGVTQTPRYLIKTRGQQVTLSCSPISGHRSVSWYQQTPGQGLQFLFEYFSETQRNKGNFPGRFSGRQFSNSRSEMNVSTLELGDSALYLCASRTGQGNTIYFGEGSWLTVV.